Included here is one T cell receptor beta chain sequence, with context. Its target is unknown. The CDR3 is 14 amino acids. Germline V gives CDR1 MDHEN, CDR2 SYDVKM. Between the trimmed V and J ends, which lost 8 bases and 4 bases, there was a span of 15 bases. This sample is part of a study of T cell responses to AZD1222 COVID-19 vaccine. General study points: Reportedly, nearly half the spike-specific TCRs target unmutated variant regions. Two doses of AZD1222 preceded a rise in Spike-specific TCR breadth and depth. Only a handful of people who got AZD1222 tested seropositive at baseline. All repertoire sampling was performed exclusively after the peak T cell response.

Using immunoSEQ multiplex PCR, the repertoire was profiled, and TCRdb retains in-frame clones only, with some absent. This sample has around 130,000 clones, with 90% to 95% found just once. This sample comprised peripheral blood, obtained on day 0 of AZD1222 vaccination. This clonotype was obtained from an adult in good health. The chain employs TRBV28 and TRBJ2-4, with no clear D. The CDR3 DNA reads as TGTGCCAGCCTTAAGTTGGGCTGGAAAAACATTCAGTACTTC. This gives the protein CASLKLGWKNIQYF.